Here is one TCR beta chain with its context. The V and J ends lost 6 bases and 1 base respectively, with 13 bases between them. CDR1 LNHDA and CDR2 SQIVND come from the germline V gene (reference sequence). The CDR3 is 15 residues long. This sample is drawn from a study of blood T cell repertoires in COVID-19. Study-level information: Donors in the United States, Italy and Spain gave samples during acute or convalescent COVID-19. Sources were T cells, B-cell-depleted T cells, or PBMCs; the material itself was cDNA or gDNA.

Original processing methods: Using reference gene primer amplification, nucleated cell counts were estimated. This table comes from immunoSEQ multiplex PCR, and its TCRdb copy is limited to in-frame clones, with some not included. D and trimming come from the DNA, and the V and J calls and clone size come from that table. The table records approximately 250,000 clones, 84% of them present only once. This chain connects TRBV19 to TRBJ1-5, with D possibly being TRBD1 (5 bases). Sequencing input: peripheral blood. The source is a human donor in a cohort sampled during active COVID-19. The CDR3 DNA sequence: TGTGCCAGTAGGCTCCAGGGAAGGAGCAATCAGCCCCAGCATTTT. This sequence encodes CASRLQGRSNQPQHF.